Described below is a single T cell receptor beta chain sequence and its context. The target antigen is unknown. The sample belongs to a study of Tregs in tolerant kidney transplant recipients. Trimming pared 4 bases from V and 1 base from J, leaving 10 bases between. This CDR3 is built from 14 residues. Germline V gene lookup returns CDR1 LNHNV and CDR2 YYDKDF (reference sequence). General study results and limits: The small number of patients limits these findings pending further validation.

This table comes from immunoSEQ multiplex PCR, and its TCRdb copy is limited to in-frame clones, with some not included. The data contain about 56,000 clones, about 86% of them seen just once; the ten biggest clones take up about 5.5%. This sequence originates from a human donor in good health. Sequencing input: CD4+ T cells from blood. This sequence joins TRBV15 and TRBJ2-5, with a weak D call TRBD2 (5 bases). The CDR3, as DNA: TGTGCCACCAGCACGGGGTTGCTCCAAGAGACCCAGTACTTC. This codes for CATSTGLLQETQYF.